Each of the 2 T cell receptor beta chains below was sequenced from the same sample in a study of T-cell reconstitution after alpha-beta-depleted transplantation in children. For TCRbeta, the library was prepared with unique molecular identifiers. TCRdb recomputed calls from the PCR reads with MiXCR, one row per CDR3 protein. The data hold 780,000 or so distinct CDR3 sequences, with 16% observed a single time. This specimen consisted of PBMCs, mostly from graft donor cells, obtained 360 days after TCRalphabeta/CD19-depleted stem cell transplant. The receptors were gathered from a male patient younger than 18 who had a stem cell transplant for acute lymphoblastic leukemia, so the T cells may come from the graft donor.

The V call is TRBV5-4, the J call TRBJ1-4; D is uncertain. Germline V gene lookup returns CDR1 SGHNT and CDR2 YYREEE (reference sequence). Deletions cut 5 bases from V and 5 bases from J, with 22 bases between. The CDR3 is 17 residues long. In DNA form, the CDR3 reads TGTGCCAGCAGTTACTCGATCGGGGTCCGCCTAAATGAAAAACTGTTTTTT. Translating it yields CASSYSIGVRLNEKLFF.

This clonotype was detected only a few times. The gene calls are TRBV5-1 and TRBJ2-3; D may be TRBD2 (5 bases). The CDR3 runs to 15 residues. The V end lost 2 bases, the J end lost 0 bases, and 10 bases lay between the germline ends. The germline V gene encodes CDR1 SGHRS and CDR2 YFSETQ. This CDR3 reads CASSFNSGSTDTQYF. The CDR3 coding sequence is TGCGCCAGCAGCTTCAACAGCGGTAGCACAGATACGCAGTATTTT.